This is a list of T cell receptor beta chains from one sample in a study of beta chain features in type 1 diabetes. Measured with immunoSEQ multiplex PCR; TCRdb has only the in-frame clones, and not every one. The sample gives 120,000 to 150,000 clones, approximately 52% of which show up once; around 0.45% is in the top ten. Source material: Tregs from blood. The source of these receptors is a man between 18 and 29 years old in good health. Both conserved end residues are part of each CDR3. Some rows have no size entry. The others give once, few or many, or a class for an expanded clone.

j_call v_call clone_size cdr3_aa
TRBJ2-7 TRBV28 . CASSVGPYEQYF
TRBJ2-7 TRBV29-1 . CSVLTGERMSYEQYF
TRBJ1-3 TRBV9 . CASSSRRGSGNTIYF
TRBJ2-7 TRBV25-1 . CASSRQGARTYEQYF
TRBJ2-3 TRBV4-2 . CASSQDPRRWRGSTDTQYF
TRBJ2-3 TRBV4-2 few CASSHLTSGGTDTQYF
TRBJ1-1 TRBV6-5 . CASSYSGGPDTEAFF
TRBJ2-2 TRBV5-1 . CASSPSGGRTGELFF
TRBJ2-7 TRBV18 few CASSISPYEQYF
TRBJ1-2 TRBV6-5 . CASRVSGGSYTF
TRBJ1-5 TRBV7-2 . CASSLGGRSQPQHF
TRBJ2-1 TRBV30 few CAWARDSSYNEQFF
TRBJ1-6 TRBV19 . CASKSGLGLGTLHF